Each of the 3 T cell receptor beta chains below was sequenced from the same sample in a study of beta chain features in type 1 diabetes. Study conclusions and caveats: TCRB CDR3 length was moderately but significantly reduced in all four CD4+ subsets of Type 1 diabetes patients.

Sequencing targeted expressed TCRB transcripts, as all isolated RNA had been reverse transcribed. Method: immunoSEQ multiplex PCR; TCRdb's copy keeps in-frame clones and lacks some. This sample has 500,000 to 850,000 clones, with roughly an eighth found just once. Antigen specificity for these receptors is unknown. The sequencing input was naive CD4+ T cells from blood. The receptor set was obtained from a man between 18 and 29 years old with type 1 diabetes.

This clone was recorded a few times. The CDR3 protein is CASTQAKNGYGYTF. The CDR3 DNA follows: TGTGCCAGCACCCAGGCCAAGAACGGCTATGGCTACACCTTC. This chain joins TRBV6-6 and TRBJ1-2; D is ambiguous. Germline V gene lookup returns CDR1 MNHNY and CDR2 SVGAGI (reference sequence). CDR3 length equals 14 residues. With 7 bases removed from V and 4 bases from J, the gap between germline ends came to 16 bases.

The V gene is TRBV25-1, the J gene TRBJ2-2; D is uncertain. The germline gives CDR1 MGHDK, CDR2 SYGVNS. V was shortened by 2 bases and J by 0 bases, with 7 bases between the two germline ends. This CDR3 region has 15 residues. The CDR3 DNA reads as TGTGCCAGCAGTGAAGGGGTCGCGAACACCGGGGAGCTGTTTTTT. Translating it yields CASSEGVANTGELFF.

This chain joins TRBV6-6 and TRBJ2-3, with 10 bases matching TRBD2. CDR1 and CDR2 (germline): MNHNY, SVGAGI (reference sequence). The length of the CDR3 is 14 residues. The V gene end was trimmed by 9 bases and the J gene end by 7 bases; junction bases not matched to a gene: 10. DNA for the CDR3: TGTGCCAGTCTAGCGGGAGCCTCCCTCTATACGCAGTATTTT. Translated, it gives CASLAGASLYTQYF.